This passage covers 27 T cell receptor beta chains from one sample sequenced in a study of blood T cell repertoires in COVID-19 (dated by TCRdb to the early 2020s). Library preparation used the immunoSEQ multiplex PCR assay. Held by TCRdb, this immuneACCESS table contains in-frame sequences only and omits some clones. Under half of the omission traces to an unresolved V gene where checked; the cause of the rest is unknown. This sample comprises about 240,000 clones, about 90% of them detected only once. Just over 7% of the sample is in the top ten clones. Sequencing was done on a sample of peripheral blood. All receptors come from a man aged 55-75 years who had recovered from COVID-19.

The chain links TRBV27 to TRBJ2-4; possibly TRBD1 for D (6 bases). CDR3 length: 13 amino acids. Between the trimmed V and J ends, which lost 5 bases and 5 bases, there was a span of 10 bases. Germline CDR1 is MNHEY and CDR2 is SMNVEV (reference sequence). The CDR3 protein is CASSPQGQNIQYF. The CDR3 DNA reads TGTGCCAGCAGTCCGCAGGGGCAAAACATTCAGTACTTC.

This chain joins TRBV28 and TRBJ1-4; no definite D call. CDR3 length: 15 amino acids. The germline V and J ends were trimmed by 5 bases and 0 bases, with 10 bases remaining between them. Germline V lookup: CDR1 MDHEN, CDR2 SYDVKM. CDR3 sequence (DNA): TGTGCCAGCAGTAGATACGGTGCAACTAATGAAAAACTGTTTTTT. This codes for CASSRYGATNEKLFF.

V is TRBV6-5 and J is TRBJ1-1; a weak D match, TRBD1 (6 bases). CDR3 length: 15 residues. V lost 4 bases, J lost 0 bases, and 12 bases lay in between. Per germline, CDR1 MNHEY and CDR2 SVGAGI. This CDR3 is CASSLGGALNTEAFF. The CDR3 region has the DNA TGTGCCAGCAGTTTAGGGGGTGCGTTGAACACTGAAGCTTTCTTT.

About this clone itself: The junction shows a germline mismatch at one end, possibly a read error. The chain recombines TRBV10-2 with TRBJ2-7, with 8 nucleotides matching TRBD1. Germline loops: CDR1 WSHSY, CDR2 SAAADI. The CDR3 has 12 residues. The CDR3 region has the DNA TGCGCCAGCCGGGACAGGCATTACGAGCAGTGCTTC. This codes for CASRDRHYEQCF.

This chain joins TRBV2 and TRBJ2-2; 10 bases fit TRBD1. V lost 4 bases, J lost 3 bases, and 11 bases stayed unmatched. The CDR3 covers 18 residues. Looked up from germline, CDR1 is SNHLY and CDR2 is FYNNEI. CDR3 in amino acids: CASSGPSRTGGYTGELFF. The CDR3 DNA reads TGTGCCAGCAGTGGCCCCTCCCGGACAGGGGGATACACCGGGGAGCTGTTTTTT.

This sequence joins TRBV19 and TRBJ1-5; 9 bases agree with TRBD1. The CDR3 has 15 residues. Germline loops: CDR1 LNHDA, CDR2 SQIVND (reference sequence). The J segment lost 9 bases and the V segment lost 6 bases, leaving 12 bases of the junction unmatched. The CDR3 sequence: CASRDPGTGYRPQHF. CDR3 DNA sequence: TGTGCCAGTAGAGACCCCGGGACAGGGTATAGGCCCCAGCATTTT.

The V call is TRBV4-2, the J call TRBJ2-3, with 9 bases lining up with TRBD2. The CDR3 length is 18 residues. The germline V gene has CDR1 LGHNA and CDR2 YNFKEQ. The V and J ends lost 4 bases and 5 bases, in that order; junction bases with no gene match: 16. For the CDR3, the DNA is TGTGCCAGCAGCCCCGGCAGGCGGGGGGGCACGTACGTAGATACGCAGTATTTT. Its protein product is CASSPGRRGGTYVDTQYF.

V is TRBV7-6 and J is TRBJ2-5; D is ambiguous. The germline V gene has CDR1 SGHVS and CDR2 FNYEAQ. The germline V and J ends were trimmed by 5 bases and 3 bases, with 4 bases remaining between them. The CDR3 is made up of 11 amino acids. CDR3 sequence: CASSVEETQYF. The CDR3 coding sequence is TGTGCCAGCAGCGTCGAAGAGACCCAGTACTTC.

This rearrangement joins TRBV19 to TRBJ2-7; D perhaps matches TRBD2 (5 bases). CDR1 LNHDA and CDR2 SQIVND come from the germline V gene (reference sequence). The ends were cut back, 5 bases at V and 6 bases at J, with 8 bases in the middle. The CDR3 covers 11 residues. The CDR3 loop is CASSFRGEQYF. CDR3 nucleotides: TGTGCCAGTAGTTTTCGGGGCGAGCAGTACTTC.

This clone was picked up one time. The gene calls are TRBV6-5 and TRBJ1-2; 7 bases map to TRBD1. Germline V CDR1 and CDR2: MNHEY, SVGAGI. J was trimmed by 4 bases and V by 0 bases; bases with no gene match: 5. This CDR3 is built from 15 residues. The CDR3 spells CASSYSGRGTYGYTF. The CDR3 nucleotides read TGTGCCAGCAGTTACTCAGGCAGGGGGACCTATGGCTACACCTTC.

V usage is TRBV7-9 and J usage is TRBJ2-5, with 7 nucleotides matching TRBD1. The CDR3 totals 15 residues. CDR1 and CDR2 (germline): SEHNR, FQNEAQ (reference sequence). The V gene end was trimmed by 5 bases and the J gene end by 4 bases; junction bases not matched to a gene: 10. The DNA for the CDR3 is TGTGCCAGCAGCCTGGACAGGACCTATCTAGAGACCCAGTACTTC. Translating it yields CASSLDRTYLETQYF.

The chain recombines TRBV5-1 with TRBJ1-6, with a possible D match to TRBD1 (6 bases). Germline-derived CDR1 and CDR2 are SGHRS and YFSETQ. V was pared by 3 bases and J by 9 bases, with 19 bases between. CDR3 length: 16 residues. CDR3 coding DNA: TGCGCCAGCAGCTCGGGGGGCAGGGCGAATCCTTCACCCCTCCACTTT. Protein product: CASSSGGRANPSPLHF.

The V call is TRBV24-1, the J call TRBJ1-2, with D maybe TRBD1 (5 bases). Germline values: CDR1 KGHDR, CDR2 SFDVKD. Trimming took 1 base from V and 4 from J, leaving 9 bases between them. CDR3 size: 14 residues. CDR3 sequence reads: CATSDFSGSYGYTF. CDR3 coding DNA: TGTGCCACCAGTGATTTCTCAGGGTCCTATGGCTACACCTTC.

The rearrangement links TRBV11-2 to TRBJ2-5; 7 bases are shared with TRBD2. The germline V gene has CDR1 SGHAT and CDR2 FQNNGV. Trimming cost V 6 bases and J 0 bases; bases outside gene matches: 7. This CDR3 has 15 residues. The CDR3: CASRKLGGYQETQYF. The CDR3 DNA is TGTGCCAGCAGAAAATTGGGAGGGTACCAAGAGACCCAGTACTTC.

The CDR3: CASSGDRGKETQYF. CDR3 DNA sequence: TGTGCCAGCAGTGGGGACAGGGGTAAAGAGACCCAGTACTTC. The chain is built from TRBV2 and TRBJ2-5; 10 bases fit TRBD1. This CDR3 is built from 14 residues. Germline V gene data show CDR1 as SNHLY and CDR2 as FYNNEI. Losses at the gene ends were 4 bases for V and 3 bases for J; bases not matched to a gene: 2.

The J gene is TRBJ2-7, the V gene TRBV7-2, with 7 nucleotides matching TRBD1. This CDR3 is built from 13 residues. The germline gives CDR1 SGHTA, CDR2 FQGNSA. V trimming: 4 bases; J trimming: 6 bases; junction bases outside the gene matches: 6. The CDR3 DNA is TGTGCCAGCAGCTCGGGACAGACAGGCGAGCAGTACTTC. It is translated as CASSSGQTGEQYF.

The CDR3 bases are TGCAGCTCGCTCTCGGGGACAGCAGACTCCTACAATGAGCAGTTCTTC. This encodes CSSLSGTADSYNEQFF. V usage is TRBV29-1 and J usage is TRBJ2-1; TRBD1 matches 7 bases. There are 16 residues in the CDR3. Germline-derived CDR1 and CDR2 are SQVTM and ANQGSEA. V was pared by 8 bases and J by 0 bases, with 13 bases of the junction left unmatched.

This sequence joins TRBV5-1 and TRBJ1-1, with D possibly TRBD1 on 5 matching bases. Deletions cut 0 bases from V and 8 bases from J, with 23 bases between. Germline V gives CDR1 SGHRS, CDR2 YFSETQ. The CDR3 sequence is 17 residues long. The CDR3 DNA sequence: TGCGCCAGCAGCTTGGTGGCCTCATATCCTACAGGAGGGGAAGCTTTCTTT. Its protein product is CASSLVASYPTGGEAFF.

This chain links TRBV12-3 or TRBV12-4 with TRBJ2-1, with a tentative D call TRBD1 (6 bases). The V and J ends lost 10 bases and 8 bases respectively, with 15 bases between them. CDR3 size: 12 residues. As DNA, the CDR3 is TGTGCCACCATGGACAGATCCCATGAGCAGTTCTTC. Translating it yields CATMDRSHEQFF.

This clone occurred once. The CDR3 DNA reads TGTGCCTGGAGTGTACAGGGGTGGGTACCCAACTATGGCTACACCTTC. Encoded protein: CAWSVQGWVPNYGYTF. This chain joins TRBV30 and TRBJ1-2, with TRBD1 matching over 7 bases. V was pared by 0 bases and J by 2 bases, with 9 bases of the junction left unmatched. CDR3 length: 16 residues. CDR1 is GTSNPN, CDR2 SVGIG, per germline (reference sequence).

The gene calls are TRBV5-1 and TRBJ1-4; 7 bases line up with TRBD1. V gave up 2 bases and J gave up 4 bases; unmatched junction bases: 5. The CDR3 runs to 15 residues. Germline V lookup: CDR1 SGHRS, CDR2 YFSETQ. CDR3 in DNA: TGCGCCAGCAGCTTATTTGACAGGGATAATGAAAAACTGTTTTTT. Amino acids: CASSLFDRDNEKLFF. The full variable domain, in which reference TRBV5-1 and TRBJ1-4 provide the parts outside the CDR3, is KAGVTQTPRYLIKTRGQQVTLSCSPISGHRSVSWYQQTPGQGLQFLFEYFSETQRNKGNFPGRFSGRQFSNSRSEMNVSTLELGDSALYLCASSLFDRDNEKLFFGSGTQLSVL.

The chain employs TRBV2 and TRBJ1-2; 7 positions agree with TRBD1. The length of the CDR3 is 14 residues. Losses at the gene ends were 0 bases for V and 8 bases for J; bases not matched to a gene: 6. Germline CDR1 is SNHLY and CDR2 is FYNNEI. The CDR3 DNA is TGTGCCAGCAGTGAAGCGCTTCAGGGGGAAGGCTACACCTTC. Amino acids: CASSEALQGEGYTF.

The chain joins TRBV4-1 to TRBJ1-1; D gene uncertain. The ends were cut back, 4 bases at V and 1 base at J, with 7 bases in the middle. The length of the CDR3 is 13 residues. From germline, CDR1 is MGHRA and CDR2 YSYEKL. The CDR3 nucleotides read TGCGCCAGCAGCCGGTGGAGGAACACTGAAGCTTTCTTT. As protein: CASSRWRNTEAFF.

The V call is TRBV11-3, the J call TRBJ2-5, with TRBD1 identical over 9 bases. CDR3 size: 15 residues. Germline CDR1 SGHNT, CDR2 YENEEA. V shed 4 bases, J shed 0 bases, and the junction held 3 bases outside the gene matches. The CDR3 here is CASSSGTGYQETQYF. The CDR3 nucleotides read TGTGCCAGCAGCTCCGGGACAGGGTACCAAGAGACCCAGTACTTC.

The V gene is TRBV15, the J gene TRBJ2-1, with 8 bases fitting TRBD2. CDR3 length equals 16 residues. Germline values: CDR1 LNHNV, CDR2 YYDKDF (reference sequence). J was trimmed by 5 bases and V by 5 bases; bases with no gene match: 11. The CDR3 region is CATSLRGEIAHNEQFF. The CDR3 nucleotides are TGTGCCACCAGCCTGCGGGGGGAGATCGCACACAATGAGCAGTTCTTC.

The V and J genes are TRBV29-1 and TRBJ1-2; 11 nucleotides line up with TRBD1. The CDR3 is 16 residues long. With 0 bases clipped from V and 5 bases from J, the junction kept 8 bases outside the gene matches. Germline V gene lookup returns CDR1 SQVTM and CDR2 ANQGSEA. Here the CDR3 DNA reads TGCAGCGTTGAAGAAAGAGGGACAGGGGGAGGATATGGCTACACCTTC. Translation: CSVEERGTGGGYGYTF.

This sequence joins TRBV12-3 or TRBV12-4 and TRBJ1-5, with TRBD1 as a possible D gene (5 bases). The CDR3 is made up of 11 amino acids. Trimming removed 11 bases at V and 9 bases at J, with 14 bases between. This CDR3 reads CAPRDSGPQHF. The DNA of the CDR3 is TGTGCCCCCAGGGATTCGGGGCCCCAGCATTTT.